This TCR beta chain was found in a study of shared clonotypes between healthy human individuals. At the level of the study: Each donor had three CD4 naive, three CD4 memory, two CD8 naive and one CD8 memory plate. The study's findings and limits: There were few donors, and this limited the genetic and exposure-history diversity represented. The expectation was that sequencing depth would affect clonotype sharing among donors.

Data came from immunoSEQ multiplex PCR; TCRdb stores just in-frame clones and leaves some out. In the table there are some 2,500,000 clones, approximately 94% of which are singletons. Germline-derived CDR1 and CDR2 are ENHRY and SYGVKD. The CDR3 has 14 amino acids. V was clipped by 6 bases and J by 4 bases, with 15 bases between them. On this clone: Its cognate antigen is unknown.

The origin of this receptor is a man aged 18 to 30 in good health. Some clones in this sample may be carry-over from other donors' samples. What was sequenced was naive CD4+ T cells from PBMCs. Subset described: CD45RA+ positively selected. The J gene is TRBJ2-5, the V gene TRBV10-3; tentative D call: TRBD2 (6 bases). The CDR3 region has the DNA TGTGCCATCAGGGCGGGGCGGGATGTAGAGACCCAGTACTTC. Its translation: CAIRAGRDVETQYF.